Below, one TCR beta chain is given with its context. The length of the CDR3 is 17 residues. With 3 bases clipped from V and 4 bases from J, the junction kept 12 bases outside the gene matches. The germline CDR1 and CDR2 sequences are SQVTM and ANQGSEA. This record belongs to a study of blood T cell repertoires in COVID-19. About the research overall: PBMCs, B-cell-depleted T cells, or T cells were the source of the cDNA or gDNA that made up the material.

As handled by the study authors: Nucleated cell number was recorded as an estimate derived from reference gene primer amplification. TCRdb keeps only in-frame clones here, not all; method: immunoSEQ multiplex PCR. V and J calls and clone size are those listed in that table; D and trimming were worked out from the DNA. The sample gives some 330,000 clones, approximately 84% of which show up once; roughly 4.5% is in the top ten. The origin of this receptor is a man under 40 who had recovered from COVID-19. The chain has TRBV29-1 and TRBJ2-2; TRBD2 matches at 9 bases. Specimen: PBMCs or T cells enriched from blood (not recorded which). The CDR3 loop is CSVDGSAGGHGTGELFF. The CDR3 DNA follows: TGCAGCGTTGATGGGTCGGCGGGAGGGCATGGCACCGGGGAGCTGTTTTTT.